This TCR beta chain is from a study of identifying expanded T cells in peripheral blood. Findings and caveats of the study: Differentially abundant clones: 0.95 to 1.5 between replicates, roughly 16 at approximately two weeks, 19 to 20 at four.

Germline CDR1 LNHDA, CDR2 SQIVND (reference sequence). This CDR3 is 13 amino acids long. The germline V and J ends were trimmed by 9 bases and 7 bases, with 16 bases remaining between them. A remark on this clone: Its antigen is still unknown.

Sequenced by immunoSEQ multiplex PCR; TCRdb stores in-frame clones only, minus some. Of about 85,000 clones listed, around nine tenths were seen once; the top ten hold roughly 20%. Sequencing was performed on blood. The chain recombines TRBV19 with TRBJ2-1; either TRBD1 or TRBD2 may fit D (5 bases each). This clonotype originated in a person between 18 and 70 years old in good health. This CDR3 is CASRELAGNEQFF. The CDR3 DNA reads TGTGCCAGCAGGGAACTTGCGGGTAATGAGCAGTTCTTC.